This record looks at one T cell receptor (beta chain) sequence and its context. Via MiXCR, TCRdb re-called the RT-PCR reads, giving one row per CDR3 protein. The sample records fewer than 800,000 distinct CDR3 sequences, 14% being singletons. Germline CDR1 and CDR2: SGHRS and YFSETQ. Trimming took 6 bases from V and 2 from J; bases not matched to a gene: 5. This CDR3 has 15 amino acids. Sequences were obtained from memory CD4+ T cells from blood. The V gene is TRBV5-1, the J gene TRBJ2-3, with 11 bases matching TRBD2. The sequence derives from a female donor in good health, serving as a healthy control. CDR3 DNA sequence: TGCGCCAGCATGTCACTAGCGGGGGCCACAGATACGCAGTATTTT. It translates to CASMSLAGATDTQYF.